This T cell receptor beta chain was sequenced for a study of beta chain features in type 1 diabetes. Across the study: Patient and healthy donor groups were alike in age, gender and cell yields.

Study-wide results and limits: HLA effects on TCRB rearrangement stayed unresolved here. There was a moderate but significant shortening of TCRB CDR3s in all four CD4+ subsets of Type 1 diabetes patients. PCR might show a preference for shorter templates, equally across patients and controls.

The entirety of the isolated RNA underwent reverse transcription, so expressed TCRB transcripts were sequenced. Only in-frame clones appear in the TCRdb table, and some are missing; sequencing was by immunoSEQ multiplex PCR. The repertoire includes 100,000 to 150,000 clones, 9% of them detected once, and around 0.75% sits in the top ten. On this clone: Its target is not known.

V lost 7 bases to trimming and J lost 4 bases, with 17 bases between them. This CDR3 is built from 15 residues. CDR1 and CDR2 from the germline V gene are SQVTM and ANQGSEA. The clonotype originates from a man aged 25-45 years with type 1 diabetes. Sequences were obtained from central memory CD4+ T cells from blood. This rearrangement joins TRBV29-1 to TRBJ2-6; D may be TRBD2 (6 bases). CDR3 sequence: CSALPRGTGANVLTF. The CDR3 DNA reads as TGCAGCGCCCTGCCCCGGGGGACGGGGGCCAACGTCCTGACTTTC. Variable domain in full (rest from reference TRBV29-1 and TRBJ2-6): SAVISQKPSRDICQRGTSLTIQCQVDSQVTMMFWYRQQPGQSLTLIATANQGSEATYESGFVIDKFPISRPNLTFSTLTVSNMSPEDSSIYLCSALPRGTGANVLTFGAGSRLTVL.